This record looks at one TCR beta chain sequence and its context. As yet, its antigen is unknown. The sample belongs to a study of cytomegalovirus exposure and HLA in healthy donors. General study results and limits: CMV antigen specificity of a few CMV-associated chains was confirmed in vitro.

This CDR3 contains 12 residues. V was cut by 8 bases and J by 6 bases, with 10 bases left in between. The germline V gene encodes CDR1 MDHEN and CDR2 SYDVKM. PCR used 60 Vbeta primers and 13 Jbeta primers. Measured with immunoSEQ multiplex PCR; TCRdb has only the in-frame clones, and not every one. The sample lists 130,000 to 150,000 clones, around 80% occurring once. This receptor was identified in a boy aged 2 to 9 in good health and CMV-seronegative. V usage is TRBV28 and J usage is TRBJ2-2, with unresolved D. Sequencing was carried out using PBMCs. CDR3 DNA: TGTGCCAGCCTCAAGCCTCCCGGGGAGCTGTTTTTT. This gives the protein CASLKPPGELFF.